This T cell receptor beta chain is from a study of regulatory T cells in long-lasting Graves disease. iRepertoire HTBI primers and Arm-PCR of CDR3 regions built TCR beta libraries. Each CDR3 protein is one row after TCRdb ran MiXCR on the multiplex PCR reads. The sample comprises about 460,000 distinct CDR3 sequences, approximately 23% of which are singletons, and less than 15% rests with the top ten. Noted time point: persistent/refractory GD, antithyroid drugs over 5 years with positive TRAb. RNA isolated from PBMCs was used to make the TCR library. V was pared by 6 bases and J by 3 bases, with 6 bases between. This CDR3 is built from 12 residues. From germline, CDR1 is MDHEN and CDR2 SYDVKM. The study, taken as a whole, reports: Persistent Graves' patients had lower TCR diversity than newly diagnosed ones.

This clonotype has ten or more counts. Its antigen is unidentified. The chain recombines TRBV28 with TRBJ1-5; D gene unclear. The sequence derives from a female donor with Graves disease. The material sequenced was peripheral blood mononuclear cells (PBMCs), taken when the disease was refractory, from a patient treated with antithyroid drugs. The CDR3 reads CASRRTNQPQHF. CDR3 DNA: TGTGCCAGCAGGCGAACCAATCAGCCCCAGCATTTT.